The 10 T cell receptor beta chains in this list originate from one sample, sequenced in a study of blood T cells in healthy people across ages. Through a sample-barcoded 5' primer and a J-beta primer mix, a second PCR was run for roughly 7 to 11 cycles. TCRdb reanalysed the 5' RACE reads using MiXCR and keeps one entry per CDR3 protein. This sample carries approximately 290,000 distinct CDR3 sequences, 27% of them seen once, and the ten largest clones take 25% to 35%. Sequencing was performed on blood. The receptor source for this set is a woman in her seventies in good health.

This clonotype was detected many times. The chain has TRBV4-1 and TRBJ2-5; possibly TRBD1 or TRBD2 for D (6 bases each). With 0 bases removed from V and 5 bases from J, the gap between germline ends came to 13 bases. The CDR3 totals 15 residues. Germline V gives CDR1 MGHRA, CDR2 YSYEKL. In DNA, the CDR3 is TGCGCCAGCAGCCAAGATTCCGGGGGCTTTGAGACCCAGTACTTC. Its translation is CASSQDSGGFETQYF.

Many counts were recorded for this clonotype. V is TRBV11-2 and J is TRBJ2-3; the match to TRBD2 covers 9 bases. V dropped 1 base and J dropped 5; count of bases not matched to a gene: 7. Germline CDR1 and CDR2: SGHAT and FQNNGV. The CDR3 covers 16 residues. In DNA form, the CDR3 reads TGTGCCAGCAGCTTAGGTGGCGGGAGGGCCTTAGATACGCAGTATTTT. It specifies CASSLGGGRALDTQYF.

This clonotype was seen a handful of times. This rearrangement joins TRBV5-1 to TRBJ2-5, with TRBD2 identical over 15 bases. Matching the DNA end better, TRBJ2-1 makes the J call doubtful. Germline lookup yields CDR1 SGHRS and CDR2 YFSETQ. The CDR3 spans 17 residues. CDR3 sequence reads: CASSFGLAGGPLDEQFF. CDR3 in DNA: TGCGCCAGCAGCTTCGGACTAGCGGGAGGGCCTCTTGATGAGCAGTTCTTC.

The table lists this clonotype with a few counts. This chain connects TRBV28 to TRBJ2-1; D may correspond to TRBD1 or TRBD2 (6 bases each). Judging by the DNA end, TRBJ2-7 fits better; the J call may be wrong. This CDR3 has 14 amino acids. The V gene's germline CDR1 is MDHEN and CDR2 SYDVKM. CDR3 residues: CASIPRGDTYEQYF. The CDR3 DNA is TGTGCCAGCATCCCGAGGGGGGACACCTACGAGCAGTACTTC.

This clonotype showed up just a few times. This chain joins TRBV7-9 and TRBJ2-6; D is possibly TRBD2 (7 bases). V gave up 1 base and J gave up 4 bases, with 14 bases separating them. CDR3 size: 17 residues. The V gene's germline CDR1 is SEHNR and CDR2 FQNEAQ (reference sequence). The CDR3 reads CASSLGGGTRGANVLTF. Written as DNA, the CDR3 is TGTGCCAGCAGCTTAGGGGGAGGGACACGCGGGGCCAACGTCCTGACTTTC.

This clonotype has at least ten counts. This chain links TRBV6-6 with TRBJ2-1; either TRBD1 or TRBD2 may fit D (5 bases each). Germline-derived CDR1 and CDR2 are MNHNY and SVGAGI (reference sequence). Trimming removed 3 bases at V and 8 bases at J, with 20 bases between. This CDR3 is 16 amino acids long. The CDR3 loop reads CASSYGTRLRPDEQFF. In DNA, the CDR3 is TGTGCCAGCAGTTATGGGACCAGACTTCGACCGGATGAGCAGTTCTTC.

This clonotype was picked up a small number of times. The chain links TRBV18 to TRBJ2-2; no clear D. This CDR3 is built from 13 residues. With 4 bases removed from V and 1 base from J, the gap between germline ends came to 4 bases. Per the germline V gene, CDR1 is KGHSH and CDR2 is LQKENI. CDR3 coding DNA: TGTGCCAGCTCACAGCTGAACACCGGGGAGCTGTTTTTT. Residues: CASSQLNTGELFF.

V gene TRBV20-1 combines with J gene TRBJ2-2, with 10 bases aligning to TRBD2. Germline loops: CDR1 DFQATT, CDR2 SNEGSKA (reference sequence). CDR3 length: 15 residues. The J segment lost 8 bases and the V segment lost 5 bases, leaving 11 bases of the junction unmatched. The CDR3 here is CSAARPAGGVGELFF. DNA for the CDR3: TGCAGTGCTGCAAGACCAGCGGGAGGGGTGGGGGAGCTGTTTTTT.

This clonotype occurred many times. The J gene is TRBJ1-1, the V gene TRBV28, with no clear D. This CDR3 is built from 15 residues. CDR1 and CDR2 (germline): MDHEN, SYDVKM. V was shortened by 2 bases and J by 0 bases, with 10 bases between the two germline ends. Here the CDR3 DNA reads TGTGCCAGCAGTTTAAGTGCAGCTATGAACACTGAAGCTTTCTTT. It translates to CASSLSAAMNTEAFF. Together with reference TRBV28 and TRBJ1-1, the CDR3 gives the full variable domain: DVKVTQSSRYLVKRTGEKVFLECVQDMDHENMFWYRQDPGLGLRLIYFSYDVKMKEKGDIPEGYSVSREKKERFSLILESASTNQTSMYLCASSLSAAMNTEAFFGQGTRLTVV.

This clonotype was seen only a few times. V usage is TRBV20-1 and J usage is TRBJ1-2; D not certain. The CDR3 sequence is 12 residues long. Germline-derived CDR1 and CDR2 are DFQATT and SNEGSKA (reference sequence). V was trimmed by 3 bases and J by 3 bases, leaving 8 bases between them. DNA of the CDR3: TGCAGTGCTAGTCAAGTTGACTATGGCTACACCTTC. Its translation: CSASQVDYGYTF.